This TCR beta chain was sequenced during a study of monozygotic twins with inflammatory bowel disease. Regarding the study as a whole: IBD patients had lower TCRbeta diversity (inverse Simpson) than healthy co-twins.

Total RNA, at 3500 ng, went into every TCR library. cDNA was produced in eight separate reactions per sample. Template switching incorporated UMIs with a 6-nucleotide sample barcode. TCRdb re-called the 5' RACE reads and catalogs CDR3 proteins one per entry, DNA excluded. The sample holds a few hundred thousand distinct CDR3 sequences. The CDR3 is 16 amino acids. The V gene's germline CDR1 is DFQATT and CDR2 SNEGSKA (reference sequence). With regard to this clonotype: The antigen is unknown.

This chain connects TRBV20-1 to TRBJ2-1; TCRdb picks TRBD1, but there is no DNA to check that call. This receptor was taken from a human donor with ulcerative colitis or Crohn's disease, or a healthy co-twin of an affected twin (not recorded which). The sequenced sample consisted of blood. The CDR3 is CSARKSSGGAGDEQFF.